The rows below give T cell receptor beta chains drawn from one sample of a study of cytomegalovirus exposure and HLA in healthy donors. Assay used: immunoSEQ multiplex PCR; TCRdb lists only in-frame clones, some missing. The sample spans tens of thousands of clones; the ten largest clones claim roughly 2.9%. Sequencing was carried out using PBMCs. These receptors were collected from a woman aged 25-40 years in good health and CMV-seropositive. Each CDR3 is given with its conserved first and last residue. A D gene is named only where the DNA matches it firmly.

>TRBV2|-|TRBJ1-5
CASSVRGNQPQHF
TGTGCCAGCAGTGTTCGGGGCAATCAGCCCCAGCATTTT
>TRBV7-9|TRBD2|TRBJ2-7
CASSFRDYYYEQYF
TGTGCCAGCAGCTTCCGGGACTATTACTACGAGCAGTACTTC
>TRBV29-1|TRBD1|TRBJ1-4
CSVDLGTGVEKLFF
TGCAGCGTTGATTTGGGGACAGGGGTCGAAAAACTGTTTTTT
>TRBV5-4|TRBD2|TRBJ2-1
CASSLFSGGVTYNEQFF
TGTGCCAGCAGCTTGTTTAGTGGGGGGGTAACCTACAATGAGCAGTTCTTC
>TRBV11-2|TRBD1|TRBJ1-2
CASSLSPGGYGYTF
TGTGCCAGCAGCTTATCCCCAGGGGGGTATGGCTACACCTTC
>TRBV5-4|TRBD2|TRBJ2-7
CASSLAGTSGGTDEQYF
TGTGCCAGCAGCTTGGCCGGGACTAGCGGGGGAACTGACGAGCAGTACTTC
>TRBV30|-|TRBJ1-2
CAWSVPAGYDYGYTF
TGTGCCTGGAGTGTACCGGCAGGGTACGACTATGGCTACACCTTC
>TRBV30|TRBD1|TRBJ1-1
CAWSVGGGMEVNTEAFF
TGTGCCTGGAGTGTAGGAGGGGGCATGGAGGTGAACACTGAAGCTTTCTTT
>TRBV30|-|TRBJ1-4
CAWKWQGGEKLFF
TGTGCCTGGAAGTGGCAGGGAGGTGAAAAACTGTTTTTT
>TRBV4-1|TRBD2|TRBJ2-3
CASRGTSSADTQYF
TGCGCCAGCAGAGGGACTAGTAGCGCAGATACGCAGTATTTT
>TRBV18|TRBD1|TRBJ1-2
CASSPMGQINSYGYTF
TGTGCCAGCTCACCAATGGGACAGATAAACTCGTATGGCTACACCTTC
>TRBV18|-|TRBJ2-1
CASSSDSPLDEQFF
TGTGCCAGCTCATCGGACTCTCCTCTGGATGAGCAGTTCTTC
>TRBV5-1|TRBD1|TRBJ2-2
CASSSVARQGNTGELFF
TGCGCCAGCAGCTCGGTGGCGCGACAGGGGAACACCGGGGAGCTGTTTTTT
>TRBV4-2|TRBD2|TRBJ2-5
CASSQDGAGGRETQYF
TGTGCCAGCAGCCAAGATGGGGCGGGGGGACGGGAGACCCAGTACTTC
>TRBV9|TRBD1|TRBJ1-6
CASSVGTGSSPLHF
TGTGCCAGCAGCGTAGGGACAGGGTCCTCACCCCTCCACTTT
>TRBV11-1|TRBD1|TRBJ1-2
CASSPRLGQGASGYTF
TGTGCCAGCAGCCCTAGATTGGGACAGGGGGCTTCTGGCTACACCTTC
>TRBV19|-|TRBJ1-2
CASSTIQGSYGYTF
TGTGCCAGTAGTACAATACAGGGTTCCTATGGCTACACCTTC